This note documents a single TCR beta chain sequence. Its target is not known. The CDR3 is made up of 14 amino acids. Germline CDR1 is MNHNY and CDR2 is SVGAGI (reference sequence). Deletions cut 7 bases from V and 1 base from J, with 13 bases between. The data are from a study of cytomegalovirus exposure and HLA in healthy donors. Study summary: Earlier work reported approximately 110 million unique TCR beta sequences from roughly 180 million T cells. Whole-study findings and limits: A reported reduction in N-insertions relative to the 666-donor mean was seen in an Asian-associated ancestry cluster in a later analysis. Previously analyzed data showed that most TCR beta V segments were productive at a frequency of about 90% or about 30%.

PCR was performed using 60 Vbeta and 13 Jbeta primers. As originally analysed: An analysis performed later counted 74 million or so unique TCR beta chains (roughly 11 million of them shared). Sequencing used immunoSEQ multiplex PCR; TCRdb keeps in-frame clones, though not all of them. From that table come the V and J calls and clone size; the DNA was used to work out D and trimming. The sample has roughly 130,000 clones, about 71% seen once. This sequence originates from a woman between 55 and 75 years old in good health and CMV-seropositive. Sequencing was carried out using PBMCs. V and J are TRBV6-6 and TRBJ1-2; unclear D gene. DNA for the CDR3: TGTGCCAGCACCGCCCCCGCGAGTAACTATGGCTACACCTTC. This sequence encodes CASTAPASNYGYTF.